Each of the 10 T cell receptor beta chains below was sequenced from the same sample in a study of blood T cell repertoires in COVID-19. Some clones are missing from TCRdb's copy, which holds only in-frame ones; the method was immunoSEQ multiplex PCR. The table has over 200,000 clones, around four fifths seen once. The sequencing input was peripheral blood. Every receptor here comes from a woman between 45 and 65 years old with acute or convalescent COVID-19.

This chain joins TRBV5-1 and TRBJ1-4; 7 nucleotides match TRBD1. The CDR3 spans 14 residues. With V trimmed by 0 bases and J by 7 bases, 3 bases remained unmatched. Germline CDR1 is SGHRS and CDR2 is YFSETQ. The CDR3 DNA reads as TGCGCCAGCAGCTTGGGGCCAGGGGGTGAAAAACTGTTTTTT. Translating it yields CASSLGPGGEKLFF.

The chain has TRBV6-5 and TRBJ2-7; TRBD2 matches at 12 bases. The CDR3 is 15 residues long. With 5 bases clipped from V and 3 bases from J, the junction kept 5 bases outside the gene matches. Germline V gene sequence: CDR1 MNHEY, CDR2 SVGAGI. The CDR3 DNA sequence: TGTGCCAGCAGTCCGCGGACTAGCGGGATCTACGAGCAGTACTTC. Protein: CASSPRTSGIYEQYF.

The J gene is TRBJ2-3, the V gene TRBV6-6; perhaps TRBD1 as D (6 bases). Germline V gives CDR1 MNHNY, CDR2 SVGAGI (reference sequence). V lost 7 bases to trimming and J lost 6 bases, with 14 bases between them. This CDR3 has 13 amino acids. CDR3 sequence: CASTDPGEDTQYF. The CDR3 bases are TGTGCCAGCACAGACCCAGGGGAGGATACGCAGTATTTT.

Notes on this clone: A much larger clone differs from this one at a single base, so this may be a read error. The chain is built from TRBV19 and TRBJ1-1, with D unresolved. Trimming took 4 bases from V and 1 from J, leaving 7 bases between them. CDR1 is LNHDA and CDR2 is SQIVND in the germline V gene (reference sequence). There are 13 residues in the CDR3. The CDR3 sequence: CASSTGENTEAFF. The CDR3 nucleotides read TGTGCCAGTAGTACGGGAGAGAACACTGAAGCTTTCTTT.

This rearrangement joins TRBV7-2 to TRBJ1-3; D gene ambiguous. The CDR3 is made up of 16 amino acids. Trimming pared 0 bases from V and 0 bases from J, leaving 9 bases between. Germline V gene lookup returns CDR1 SGHTA and CDR2 FQGNSA. The CDR3 region has the DNA TGTGCCAGCAGCTTAGCGCCGGTTCTCTCTGGAAACACCATATATTTT. Residues: CASSLAPVLSGNTIYF.

The rearrangement uses TRBV19 and TRBJ1-3, with a weak D call TRBD1 (6 bases). V was trimmed by 6 bases and J by 0 bases, leaving 15 bases between them. In germline, CDR1 is LNHDA, CDR2 SQIVND (reference sequence). The CDR3 runs to 16 residues. CDR3 loop: CASSSTGTYSGNTIYF. The CDR3 nucleotides read TGTGCCAGTAGCTCTACAGGGACGTACTCTGGAAACACCATATATTTT.

This clone was counted a few times. The chain has TRBV11-2 and TRBJ1-1, with D maybe TRBD1 (6 bases). Trimming removed 0 bases from V and 1 base from J, with 9 bases in between. Germline V gene data show CDR1 as SGHAT and CDR2 as FQNNGV. There are 15 residues in the CDR3. The CDR3 loop is CASSLDARGNTEAFF. As DNA, the CDR3 is TGTGCCAGCAGCTTAGACGCCAGGGGGAACACTGAAGCTTTCTTT.

V and J are TRBV25-1 and TRBJ1-6; tentative D call: TRBD1 (5 bases). The CDR3 extends over 14 amino acids. Germline V CDR1 and CDR2: MGHDK, SYGVNS. Trimming took 10 bases from V and 6 from J, leaving 16 bases between them. The CDR3 region has the DNA TGTGCCACCCAAGGGGCCCAAAGTAATTCACCCCTCCACTTT. Amino acids: CATQGAQSNSPLHF.

The chain has TRBV10-3 and TRBJ2-5; D is unclear. Germline CDR1 reads ENHRY; CDR2 reads SYGVKD. The CDR3 is made up of 12 amino acids. Trimming cost V 3 bases and J 3 bases, with 5 bases left between them. As DNA, the CDR3 is TGTGCCATCAGTGAAGCCAAAGAGACCCAGTACTTC. Translated, it gives CAISEAKETQYF.

The chain uses TRBV5-6 and TRBJ2-4; D might be TRBD1 (7 bases). Trimming stripped 4 bases from V and 11 bases from J, with 25 bases between. The CDR3 loop spans 16 amino acids. Germline values: CDR1 SGHDT, CDR2 YYEEEE. The CDR3 DNA reads TGTGCCAGCAGCCCCTATGCATGGGCAGGGGGGCTTTTTCAGTACTTC. It specifies CASSPYAWAGGLFQYF.